This is a list of T cell receptor beta chains from one sample in a study of identical twins. TCRdb ran MiXCR on the 5' RACE reads and lists one entry per CDR3 protein. The repertoire consists of around 1.7 million distinct CDR3 sequences, with around 33% occurring once and the leading ten covering about 0.3%. The sequenced material came from cord blood. The receptors originated from a newborn girl in good health. The CDR3 runs from the conserved cysteine through the conserved F or W. D genes are given only for firm matches. Not all rows give a size; the values are once, few, many and, for expanded clones, a class.

clone size: few; V gene: TRBV2; D gene: .; J gene: TRBJ2-1; CDR3 protein: CASSEELGGSYNEQFF; CDR3 DNA: TGTGCCAGCAGTGAAGAGTTGGGGGGCTCCTACAATGAGCAGTTCTTC
clone size: .; V gene: TRBV7-2; D gene: TRBD2; J gene: TRBJ2-1; CDR3 protein: CASSSRTRINEQFF; CDR3 DNA: TGTGCCAGCAGCTCAAGGACTAGAATCAATGAGCAGTTCTTC
clone size: few; V gene: TRBV7-2; D gene: .; J gene: TRBJ2-5; CDR3 protein: CASSSTRLVQETQYF; CDR3 DNA: TGTGCCAGCAGCTCCACCAGACTAGTACAAGAGACCCAGTACTTC
clone size: few; V gene: TRBV20-1; D gene: .; J gene: TRBJ2-5; CDR3 protein: CSARTAEETQYF; CDR3 DNA: TGCAGTGCTAGGACGGCGGAGGAGACCCAGTACTTC
clone size: .; V gene: TRBV12-3/TRBV12-4; D gene: .; J gene: TRBJ1-1; CDR3 protein: CASKVMGVGAFF; CDR3 DNA: TGTGCCAGCAAAGTGATGGGGGTTGGAGCTTTCTTT
clone size: .; V gene: TRBV12-3/TRBV12-4; D gene: TRBD2; J gene: TRBJ2-2; CDR3 protein: CASSSGALNTGELFF; CDR3 DNA: TGTGCCAGCAGTAGCGGGGCCTTGAACACCGGGGAGCTGTTTTTT
clone size: .; V gene: TRBV7-2; D gene: TRBD1; J gene: TRBJ2-7; CDR3 protein: CASSGRDRGPHEQYF; CDR3 DNA: TGTGCCAGCAGCGGCCGGGACAGGGGGCCGCACGAGCAGTACTTC
clone size: few; V gene: TRBV13; D gene: .; J gene: TRBJ2-7; CDR3 protein: CASSLGRTPYEQYF; CDR3 DNA: TGTGCCAGCAGCTTAGGCCGGACTCCCTACGAGCAGTACTTC
clone size: .; V gene: TRBV5-1; D gene: .; J gene: TRBJ2-1; CDR3 protein: CASGLALAGNNEQFF; CDR3 DNA: TGCGCCAGCGGCTTGGCTCTTGCGGGAAACAATGAGCAGTTCTTC
clone size: many; V gene: TRBV20-1; D gene: .; J gene: TRBJ1-2; CDR3 protein: CSARVTAYGYTF; CDR3 DNA: TGCAGTGCTAGAGTGACGGCGTATGGCTACACCTTC
clone size: .; V gene: TRBV5-1; D gene: TRBD2; J gene: TRBJ2-1; CDR3 protein: CASSLGGGPIYNEQFF; CDR3 DNA: TGCGCCAGCAGCTTGGGCGGGGGGCCGATCTACAATGAGCAGTTCTTC
clone size: few; V gene: TRBV2; D gene: TRBD1; J gene: TRBJ2-7; CDR3 protein: CASSGDRADLVEQYF; CDR3 DNA: TGTGCCAGCAGTGGGGACAGGGCCGACCTAGTCGAGCAGTACTTC
clone size: few; V gene: TRBV29-1; D gene: TRBD2; J gene: TRBJ2-2; CDR3 protein: CSVSGRNTGELFF; CDR3 DNA: TGCAGCGTTAGCGGGAGGAACACCGGGGAGCTGTTTTTT
clone size: .; V gene: TRBV27; D gene: .; J gene: TRBJ2-2; CDR3 protein: CASSLHNTGELFF; CDR3 DNA: TGTGCCAGCAGTCTACACAACACCGGGGAGCTGTTTTTT
clone size: few; V gene: TRBV14; D gene: TRBD1; J gene: TRBJ1-5; CDR3 protein: CASSSDRGDCQPQHF; CDR3 DNA: TGTGCCAGCAGCTCCGACAGGGGAGATTGTCAGCCCCAGCATTTT
clone size: few; V gene: TRBV28; D gene: .; J gene: TRBJ2-7; CDR3 protein: CASSLRLTSSYEQYF; CDR3 DNA: TGTGCCAGCAGTTTGAGACTCACGAGCTCCTACGAGCAGTACTTC
clone size: .; V gene: TRBV28; D gene: TRBD2; J gene: TRBJ2-7; CDR3 protein: CASRTGASGGYEQYF; CDR3 DNA: TGTGCCAGCAGGACCGGGGCTAGCGGGGGCTACGAGCAGTACTTC
clone size: .; V gene: TRBV11-3; D gene: TRBD2; J gene: TRBJ2-2; CDR3 protein: CASSLTGTSGELFF; CDR3 DNA: TGTGCCAGCAGCTTAACCGGGACTAGCGGGGAGCTGTTTTTT
clone size: .; V gene: TRBV7-2; D gene: .; J gene: TRBJ1-2; CDR3 protein: CASSFLFTNYGYTF; CDR3 DNA: TGTGCCAGCAGCTTTCTTTTCACTAACTATGGCTACACCTTC
clone size: .; V gene: TRBV20-1; D gene: .; J gene: TRBJ1-2; CDR3 protein: CSASPGAGYTF; CDR3 DNA: TGCAGTGCTAGCCCCGGGGCTGGCTACACCTTC
clone size: .; V gene: TRBV9; D gene: .; J gene: TRBJ2-6; CDR3 protein: CASSVGLSRAAGWISSGANVLTF; CDR3 DNA: TGTGCCAGCAGCGTAGGTCTCTCACGGGCCGCGGGTTGGATCTCGTCTGGGGCCAACGTCCTGACTTTC
clone size: .; V gene: TRBV6-2/TRBV6-3; D gene: .; J gene: TRBJ1-2; CDR3 protein: CASSYSQGPYGYTF; CDR3 DNA: TGTGCCAGCAGTTACTCCCAGGGGCCCTATGGCTACACCTTC
clone size: .; V gene: TRBV6-5; D gene: .; J gene: TRBJ2-1; CDR3 protein: CASSLGDSPFSSYNEQFF; CDR3 DNA: TGTGCCAGCAGTTTGGGGGACTCTCCTTTTAGCTCCTACAATGAGCAGTTCTTC
clone size: .; V gene: TRBV7-8; D gene: .; J gene: TRBJ2-3; CDR3 protein: CASSLADGRTTRGTQYF; CDR3 DNA: TGTGCCAGCAGCTTAGCTGATGGACGGACAACCCGGGGTACGCAGTATTTT
clone size: .; V gene: TRBV29-1; D gene: TRBD1; J gene: TRBJ2-2; CDR3 protein: CSVAQGARGELFF; CDR3 DNA: TGCAGCGTTGCCCAGGGGGCTCGAGGGGAGCTGTTTTTT
clone size: .; V gene: TRBV7-9; D gene: .; J gene: TRBJ2-1; CDR3 protein: CASTTPGIADGLHEQFF; CDR3 DNA: TGTGCCAGCACTACACCGGGAATAGCGGACGGCCTCCATGAGCAGTTCTTC
clone size: .; V gene: TRBV7-6; D gene: .; J gene: TRBJ1-1; CDR3 protein: CASSLTNNAEAFF; CDR3 DNA: TGTGCCAGCAGCCTAACAAATAACGCTGAAGCTTTCTTT
clone size: .; V gene: TRBV9; D gene: .; J gene: TRBJ2-7; CDR3 protein: CASSPRPGTEQYF; CDR3 DNA: TGTGCCAGCAGCCCCCGACCGGGGACCGAGCAGTACTTC
clone size: .; V gene: TRBV4-1; D gene: TRBD1; J gene: TRBJ1-2; CDR3 protein: CASSQAGDRGRYGCTF; CDR3 DNA: TGCGCCAGCAGCCAAGCTGGGGACAGGGGGCGATATGGCTGCACTTTC
clone size: few; V gene: TRBV7-9; D gene: .; J gene: TRBJ1-6; CDR3 protein: CASSTGYNSPLHF; CDR3 DNA: TGTGCCAGCAGCACAGGGTATAATTCACCCCTCCACTTT
clone size: .; V gene: TRBV12-3/TRBV12-4; D gene: .; J gene: TRBJ1-2; CDR3 protein: CASLRGGGVKGYTF; CDR3 DNA: TGTGCCAGCCTCCGAGGGGGGGGAGTTAAGGGCTACACCTTC
clone size: .; V gene: TRBV11-2; D gene: .; J gene: TRBJ2-5; CDR3 protein: CASSPRPGGHQETQYF; CDR3 DNA: TGTGCCAGCAGCCCCCGACCCGGAGGACACCAAGAGACCCAGTACTTC
clone size: .; V gene: TRBV24-1; D gene: TRBD2; J gene: TRBJ2-5; CDR3 protein: CATSDQGGGRNNEQYF; CDR3 DNA: TGTGCCACCAGTGACCAGGGAGGCGGGAGGAACAATGAGCAGTACTTC
clone size: .; V gene: TRBV20-1; D gene: .; J gene: TRBJ2-7; CDR3 protein: CSAGAGYYEQYF; CDR3 DNA: TGCAGTGCTGGCGCGGGTTACTACGAGCAGTACTTC
clone size: .; V gene: TRBV20-1; D gene: .; J gene: TRBJ1-5; CDR3 protein: CSALSSNQPQHF; CDR3 DNA: TGCAGTGCTCTCAGTAGCAATCAGCCCCAGCATTTT
clone size: few; V gene: TRBV5-1; D gene: .; J gene: TRBJ2-3; CDR3 protein: CASSSLTGGRTDTQYF; CDR3 DNA: TGCGCCAGCAGCTCACTGACTGGGGGCCGCACAGATACGCAGTATTTT
clone size: few; V gene: TRBV27; D gene: TRBD2; J gene: TRBJ2-3; CDR3 protein: CASSSLAGFSTDTQYF; CDR3 DNA: TGTGCCAGCAGTTCCTTAGCGGGCTTTAGCACAGATACGCAGTATTTT
clone size: .; V gene: TRBV27; D gene: TRBD2; J gene: TRBJ2-7; CDR3 protein: CASSLLPSGSEQYF; CDR3 DNA: TGTGCCAGCAGTCTCCTTCCTAGCGGGAGCGAGCAGTACTTC